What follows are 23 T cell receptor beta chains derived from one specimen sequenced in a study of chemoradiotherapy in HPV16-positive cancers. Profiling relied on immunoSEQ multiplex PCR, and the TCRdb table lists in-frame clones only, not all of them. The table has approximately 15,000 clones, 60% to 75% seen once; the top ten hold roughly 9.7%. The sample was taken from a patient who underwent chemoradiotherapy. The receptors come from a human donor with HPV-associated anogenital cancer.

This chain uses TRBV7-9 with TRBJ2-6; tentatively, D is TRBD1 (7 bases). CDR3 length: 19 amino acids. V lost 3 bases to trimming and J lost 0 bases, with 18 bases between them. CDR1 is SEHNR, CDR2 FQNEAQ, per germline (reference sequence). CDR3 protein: CASSLEGQRLSSGANVLTF. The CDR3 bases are TGTGCCAGCAGCTTGGAGGGACAGCGTTTAAGCTCTGGGGCCAACGTCCTGACTTTC.

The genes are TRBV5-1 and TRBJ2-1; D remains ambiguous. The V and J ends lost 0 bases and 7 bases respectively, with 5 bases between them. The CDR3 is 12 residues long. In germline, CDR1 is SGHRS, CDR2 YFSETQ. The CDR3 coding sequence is TGCGCCAGCAGCTTGGGGATGAATGAGCAGTTCTTC. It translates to CASSLGMNEQFF.

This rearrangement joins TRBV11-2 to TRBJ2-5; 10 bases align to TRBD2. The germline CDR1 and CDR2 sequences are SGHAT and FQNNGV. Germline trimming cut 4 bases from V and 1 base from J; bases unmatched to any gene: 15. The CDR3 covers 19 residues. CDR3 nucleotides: TGTGCCAGCAGCTCCAGGCTAGCGGGAGTCTTCCGGGGCCAAGAGACCCAGTACTTC. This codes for CASSSRLAGVFRGQETQYF.

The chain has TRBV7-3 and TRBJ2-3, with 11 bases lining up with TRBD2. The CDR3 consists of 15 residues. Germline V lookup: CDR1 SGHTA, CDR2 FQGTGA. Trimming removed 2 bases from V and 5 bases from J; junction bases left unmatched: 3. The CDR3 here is CASSLVTSGRDTQYF. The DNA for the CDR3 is TGTGCCAGCAGCTTAGTAACTAGCGGGAGAGATACGCAGTATTTT.

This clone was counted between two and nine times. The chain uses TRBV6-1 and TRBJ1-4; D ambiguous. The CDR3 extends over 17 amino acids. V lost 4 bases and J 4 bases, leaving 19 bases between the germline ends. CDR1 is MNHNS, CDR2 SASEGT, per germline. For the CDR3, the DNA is TGTGCCAGCAGTGGGGGTCCCAAAGTCTCCAATAATGAAAAACTGTTTTTT. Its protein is CASSGGPKVSNNEKLFF.

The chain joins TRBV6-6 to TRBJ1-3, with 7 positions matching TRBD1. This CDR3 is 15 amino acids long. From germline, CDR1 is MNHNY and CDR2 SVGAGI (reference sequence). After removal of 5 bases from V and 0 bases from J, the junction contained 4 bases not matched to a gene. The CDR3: CASSPGQLSGNTIYF. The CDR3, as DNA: TGTGCCAGCAGTCCGGGACAGCTCTCTGGAAACACCATATATTTT.

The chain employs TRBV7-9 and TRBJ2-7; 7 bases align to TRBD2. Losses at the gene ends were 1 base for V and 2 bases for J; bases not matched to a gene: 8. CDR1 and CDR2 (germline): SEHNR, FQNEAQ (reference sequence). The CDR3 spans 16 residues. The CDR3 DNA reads TGTGCCAGCAGCTTAGTATCCGGGACTACCGCCTACGAGCAGTACTTC. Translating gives CASSLVSGTTAYEQYF.

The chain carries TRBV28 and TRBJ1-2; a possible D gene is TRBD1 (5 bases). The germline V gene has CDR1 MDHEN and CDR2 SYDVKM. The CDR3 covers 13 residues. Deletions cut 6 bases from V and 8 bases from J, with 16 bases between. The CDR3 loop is CASRTGGGDGYTF. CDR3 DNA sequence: TGTGCCAGCAGAACAGGTGGAGGAGACGGCTACACCTTC.

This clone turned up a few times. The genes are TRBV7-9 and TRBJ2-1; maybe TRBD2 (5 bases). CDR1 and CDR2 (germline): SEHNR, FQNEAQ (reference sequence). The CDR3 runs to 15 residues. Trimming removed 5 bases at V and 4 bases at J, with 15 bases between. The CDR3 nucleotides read TGTGCCAGCAGCCACGACGGAGCGGCGTACAATGAGCAGTTCTTC. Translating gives CASSHDGAAYNEQFF.

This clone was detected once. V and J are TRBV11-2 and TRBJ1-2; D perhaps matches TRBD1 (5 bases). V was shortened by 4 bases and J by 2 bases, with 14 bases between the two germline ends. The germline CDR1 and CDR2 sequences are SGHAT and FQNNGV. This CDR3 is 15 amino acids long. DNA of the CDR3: TGTGCCAGCAGCTCCCGACAGACTTTAAACTATGGCTACACCTTC. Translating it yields CASSSRQTLNYGYTF.

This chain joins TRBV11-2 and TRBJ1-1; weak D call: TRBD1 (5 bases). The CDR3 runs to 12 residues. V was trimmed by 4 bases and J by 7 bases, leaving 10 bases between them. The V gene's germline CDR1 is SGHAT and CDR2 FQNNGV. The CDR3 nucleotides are TGTGCCAGCAGCTCACTCAGGGTTGAAGCTTTCTTT. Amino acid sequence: CASSSLRVEAFF.

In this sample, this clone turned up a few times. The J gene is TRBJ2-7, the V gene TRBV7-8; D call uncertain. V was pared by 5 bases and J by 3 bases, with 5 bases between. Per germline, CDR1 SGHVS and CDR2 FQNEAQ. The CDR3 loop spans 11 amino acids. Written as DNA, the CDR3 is TGTGCCAGCAGCGGCAACTACGAGCAGTACTTC. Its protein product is CASSGNYEQYF.

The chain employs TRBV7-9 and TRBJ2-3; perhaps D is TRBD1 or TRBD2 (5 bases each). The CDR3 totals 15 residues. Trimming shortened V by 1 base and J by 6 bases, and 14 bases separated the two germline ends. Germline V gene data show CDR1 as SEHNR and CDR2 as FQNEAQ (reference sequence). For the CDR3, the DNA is TGTGCCAGCAGCTTAGGAGGTACCGAGGGGGATACGCAGTATTTT. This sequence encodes CASSLGGTEGDTQYF.

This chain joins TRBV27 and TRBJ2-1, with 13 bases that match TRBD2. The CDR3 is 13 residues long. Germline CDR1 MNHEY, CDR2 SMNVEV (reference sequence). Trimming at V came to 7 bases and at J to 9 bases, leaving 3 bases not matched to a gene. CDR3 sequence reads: CASILAGGSEQFF. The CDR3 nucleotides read TGTGCCAGCATACTAGCGGGAGGGAGTGAGCAGTTCTTC.

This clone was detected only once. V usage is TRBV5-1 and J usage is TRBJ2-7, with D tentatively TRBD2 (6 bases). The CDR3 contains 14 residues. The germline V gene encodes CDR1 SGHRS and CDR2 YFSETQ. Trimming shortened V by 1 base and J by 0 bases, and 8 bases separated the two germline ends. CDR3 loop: CASSLPSASYEQYF. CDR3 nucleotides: TGCGCCAGCAGCTTGCCTAGCGCCTCCTACGAGCAGTACTTC. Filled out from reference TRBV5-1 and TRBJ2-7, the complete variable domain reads KAGVTQTPRYLIKTRGQQVTLSCSPISGHRSVSWYQQTPGQGLQFLFEYFSETQRNKGNFPGRFSGRQFSNSRSEMNVSTLELGDSALYLCASSLPSASYEQYFGPGTRLTVT.

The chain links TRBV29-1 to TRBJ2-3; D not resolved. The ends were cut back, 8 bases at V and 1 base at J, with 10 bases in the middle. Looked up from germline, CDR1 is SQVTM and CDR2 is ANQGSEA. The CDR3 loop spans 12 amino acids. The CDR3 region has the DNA TGCAGCCTTAACCCGGGCACAGATACGCAGTATTTT. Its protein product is CSLNPGTDTQYF.

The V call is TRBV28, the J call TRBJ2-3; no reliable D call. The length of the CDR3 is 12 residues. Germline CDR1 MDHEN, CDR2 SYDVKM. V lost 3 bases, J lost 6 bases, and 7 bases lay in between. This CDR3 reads CASSLSWDTQYF. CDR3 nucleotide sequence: TGTGCCAGCAGTTTGTCCTGGGATACGCAGTATTTT.

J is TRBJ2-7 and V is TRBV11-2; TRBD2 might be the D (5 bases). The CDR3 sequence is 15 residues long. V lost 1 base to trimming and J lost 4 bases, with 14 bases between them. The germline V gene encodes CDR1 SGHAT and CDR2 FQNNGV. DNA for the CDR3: TGTGCCAGCAGCTTAGTCTACGGGAAAGGGTACGAGCAGTACTTC. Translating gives CASSLVYGKGYEQYF.

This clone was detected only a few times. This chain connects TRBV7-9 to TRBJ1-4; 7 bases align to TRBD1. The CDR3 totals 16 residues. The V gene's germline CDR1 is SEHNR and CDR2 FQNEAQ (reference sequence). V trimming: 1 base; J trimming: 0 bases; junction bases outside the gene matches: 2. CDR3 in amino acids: CASSLGTGATNEKLFF. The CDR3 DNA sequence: TGTGCCAGCAGCTTAGGGACAGGTGCAACTAATGAAAAACTGTTTTTT. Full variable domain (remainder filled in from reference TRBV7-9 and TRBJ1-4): DTGVSQNPRHKITKRGQNVTFRCDPISEHNRLYWYRQTLGQGPEFLTYFQNEAQLEKSRLLSDRFSAERPKGSFSTLEIQRTEQGDSAMYLCASSLGTGATNEKLFFGSGTQLSVL.

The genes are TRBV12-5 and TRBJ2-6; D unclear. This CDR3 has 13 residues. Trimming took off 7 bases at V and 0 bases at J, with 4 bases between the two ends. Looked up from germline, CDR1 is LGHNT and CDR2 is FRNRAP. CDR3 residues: CASDFSGANVLTF. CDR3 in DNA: TGTGCTAGTGATTTCTCTGGGGCCAACGTCCTGACTTTC.

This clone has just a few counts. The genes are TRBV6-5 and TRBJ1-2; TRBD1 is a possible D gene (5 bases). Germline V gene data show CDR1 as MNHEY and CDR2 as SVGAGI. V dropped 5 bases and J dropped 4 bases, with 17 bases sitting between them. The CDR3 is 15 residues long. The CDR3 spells CASSTEGGAVYGYTF. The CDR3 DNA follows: TGTGCCAGCAGTACGGAGGGCGGGGCGGTCTATGGCTACACCTTC.

CDR3 sequence reads: CASGVESSYNEQFF. CDR3 in DNA: TGTGCCAGCGGGGTGGAGAGCTCCTACAATGAGCAGTTCTTC. The rearrangement joins TRBV9 to TRBJ2-1; D is uncertain. This CDR3 spans 14 amino acids. Germline-derived CDR1 and CDR2 are SGDLS and YYNGEE. With 7 bases removed from V and 0 bases from J, the gap between germline ends came to 11 bases.

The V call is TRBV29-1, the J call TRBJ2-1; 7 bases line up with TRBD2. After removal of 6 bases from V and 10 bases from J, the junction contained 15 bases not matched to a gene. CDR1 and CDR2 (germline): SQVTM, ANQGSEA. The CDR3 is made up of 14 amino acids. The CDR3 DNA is TGCAGCGTAAAAGGACTAGGGGTAGGCTGGGAGCAGTTCTTC. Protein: CSVKGLGVGWEQFF.